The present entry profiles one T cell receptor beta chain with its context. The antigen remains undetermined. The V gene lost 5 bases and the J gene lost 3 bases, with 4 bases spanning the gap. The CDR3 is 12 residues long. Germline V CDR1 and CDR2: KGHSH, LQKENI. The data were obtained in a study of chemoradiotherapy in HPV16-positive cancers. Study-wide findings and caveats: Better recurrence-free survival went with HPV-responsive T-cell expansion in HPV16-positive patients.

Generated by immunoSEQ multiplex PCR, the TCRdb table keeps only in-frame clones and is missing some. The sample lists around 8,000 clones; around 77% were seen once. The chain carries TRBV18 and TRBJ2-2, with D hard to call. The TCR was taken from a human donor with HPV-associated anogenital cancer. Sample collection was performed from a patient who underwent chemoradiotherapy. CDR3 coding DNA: TGTGCCAGCTCAACGGACACCGGGGAGCTGTTTTTT. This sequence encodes CASSTDTGELFF.